The rows below give T cell receptor beta chains drawn from one sample of a study of cytomegalovirus exposure and HLA in healthy donors. The data were produced by immunoSEQ multiplex PCR, yet TCRdb's version contains in-frame clones alone and is incomplete. The profile shows about 120,000 clones, about 75% of them singletons. Sequencing was carried out using PBMCs. All receptors derive from a woman aged 40 to 50 in good health and CMV-seropositive. Each CDR3 is given with its conserved first and last residue. A D gene is named only where the DNA matches it firmly. Size is omitted from some rows. Given values are once, few, many or a class for expanded clones.

d_call: .
clone_size: once
v_call: TRBV19
j_call: TRBJ2-6
cdr3_aa: CATLRASSGANVLTF
cdr3_nt: TGTGCCACCCTCCGCGCGAGCTCTGGGGCCAACGTCCTGACTTTC

d_call: TRBD2
clone_size: once
v_call: TRBV7-8
j_call: TRBJ2-5
cdr3_aa: CATYWQRGPGETQYF
cdr3_nt: TGTGCCACGTATTGGCAGCGGGGGCCGGGGGAGACCCAGTACTTC

d_call: TRBD1
clone_size: .
v_call: TRBV12-5
j_call: TRBJ1-5
cdr3_aa: CASGMGQSPNQPQHF
cdr3_nt: TGTGCTAGTGGTATGGGACAGTCTCCCAATCAGCCCCAGCATTTT

d_call: .
clone_size: .
v_call: TRBV7-9
j_call: TRBJ1-6
cdr3_aa: CASSKGGALGNSPLHF
cdr3_nt: TGTGCCAGCAGTAAGGGTGGGGCGTTGGGCAATTCACCCCTCCACTTT

d_call: .
clone_size: .
v_call: TRBV13
j_call: TRBJ1-2
cdr3_aa: CASSLSANYGYTF
cdr3_nt: TGTGCCAGCAGCTTAAGCGCCAACTATGGCTACACCTTC

d_call: TRBD1
clone_size: .
v_call: TRBV30
j_call: TRBJ2-7
cdr3_aa: CAWSPGQGASVQYF
cdr3_nt: TGTGCCTGGAGTCCTGGACAGGGTGCTTCCGTGCAGTACTTC

d_call: TRBD2
clone_size: .
v_call: TRBV6-1
j_call: TRBJ2-2
cdr3_aa: CAQLRLGGSGELFF
cdr3_nt: TGTGCTCAGCTCAGACTCGGGGGGTCCGGGGAGCTGTTTTTT

d_call: .
clone_size: .
v_call: TRBV7-9
j_call: TRBJ2-2
cdr3_aa: CASSPWTPSGTGELFF
cdr3_nt: TGTGCCAGCAGCCCATGGACACCTTCGGGCACCGGGGAGCTGTTTTTT

d_call: TRBD1
clone_size: .
v_call: TRBV6-1
j_call: TRBJ1-1
cdr3_aa: CASSELTGGWTEAFF
cdr3_nt: TGTGCCAGCAGTGAATTAACAGGGGGTTGGACTGAAGCTTTCTTT

d_call: .
clone_size: .
v_call: TRBV18
j_call: TRBJ2-7
cdr3_aa: CASSKDSQSYEQYF
cdr3_nt: TGTGCCAGCTCAAAGGACAGCCAGAGTTACGAGCAGTACTTC

d_call: TRBD2
clone_size: .
v_call: TRBV4-1
j_call: TRBJ2-3
cdr3_aa: CASSQVLWVKRGEDTQYF
cdr3_nt: TGCGCCAGCAGCCAAGTATTATGGGTAAAGCGGGGGGAAGATACGCAGTATTTT

d_call: TRBD1
clone_size: few
v_call: TRBV5-4
j_call: TRBJ1-4
cdr3_aa: CAIGQGATNEKLFF
cdr3_nt: TGTGCCATAGGACAGGGGGCAACTAATGAAAAACTGTTTTTT

d_call: .
clone_size: .
v_call: TRBV4-1
j_call: TRBJ1-5
cdr3_aa: CASSQVGLSNQPQHF
cdr3_nt: TGCGCCAGCAGCCAAGTCGGTCTTAGCAATCAGCCCCAGCATTTT

d_call: .
clone_size: .
v_call: TRBV5-6
j_call: TRBJ2-7
cdr3_aa: CASSLLSSYEQYF
cdr3_nt: TGTGCCAGCAGCTTGCTCAGCTCCTACGAGCAGTACTTC

d_call: TRBD1
clone_size: .
v_call: TRBV7-9
j_call: TRBJ2-5
cdr3_aa: CASSLASPGGETQYF
cdr3_nt: TGTGCCAGCAGCTTAGCCTCCCCAGGGGGAGAGACCCAGTACTTC

d_call: TRBD1
clone_size: few
v_call: TRBV5-1
j_call: TRBJ1-3
cdr3_aa: CASCPGGQGLLSGNTIYF
cdr3_nt: TGCGCCAGCTGCCCGGGAGGACAGGGACTCCTCTCTGGAAACACCATATATTTT

d_call: .
clone_size: few
v_call: TRBV18
j_call: TRBJ1-4
cdr3_aa: CASSPIQGNNEKLFF
cdr3_nt: TGTGCCAGCTCACCAATCCAGGGGAATAATGAAAAACTGTTTTTT

d_call: TRBD1
clone_size: once
v_call: TRBV7-9
j_call: TRBJ1-6
cdr3_aa: CASSLGTGGSPLHF
cdr3_nt: TGTGCCAGCAGCTTGGGGACAGGGGGTTCACCCCTCCACTTT

d_call: .
clone_size: .
v_call: TRBV30
j_call: TRBJ2-3
cdr3_aa: CAWGRGGAQYF
cdr3_nt: TGTGCCTGGGGGCGGGGTGGGGCGCAGTATTTT

d_call: .
clone_size: .
v_call: TRBV7-9
j_call: TRBJ1-1
cdr3_aa: CASSSGGFRTEAFF
cdr3_nt: TGTGCCAGCAGCTCGGGGGGGTTCAGGACTGAAGCTTTCTTT

d_call: .
clone_size: .
v_call: TRBV2
j_call: TRBJ1-4
cdr3_aa: CASSVVTNEKLFF
cdr3_nt: TGTGCCAGCAGTGTAGTAACTAATGAAAAACTGTTTTTT

d_call: .
clone_size: few
v_call: TRBV6-1
j_call: TRBJ1-3
cdr3_aa: CASSDIRSGNTIYF
cdr3_nt: TGTGCCAGCAGTGACATCCGGTCTGGAAACACCATATATTTT

d_call: TRBD2
clone_size: .
v_call: TRBV18
j_call: TRBJ2-2
cdr3_aa: CASSPPRGGFDTGELFF
cdr3_nt: TGTGCCAGCTCACCACCGCGCGGGGGGTTCGACACCGGGGAGCTGTTTTTT

d_call: .
clone_size: .
v_call: TRBV4-1
j_call: TRBJ1-5
cdr3_aa: CASSQAPFGVRHF
cdr3_nt: TGCGCCAGCAGCCAAGCCCCGTTCGGGGTGAGACATTTT

d_call: .
clone_size: .
v_call: TRBV6-5
j_call: TRBJ2-7
cdr3_aa: CASSAGRGGVYEQYF
cdr3_nt: TGTGCCAGCAGTGCAGGGAGGGGGGGGGTTTACGAGCAGTACTTC

d_call: .
clone_size: few
v_call: TRBV6-1
j_call: TRBJ1-3
cdr3_aa: CASSELGGRNTIYF
cdr3_nt: TGTGCCAGCAGTGAATTGGGGGGGCGAAACACCATATATTTT

d_call: TRBD1
clone_size: .
v_call: TRBV19
j_call: TRBJ1-5
cdr3_aa: CASSVRQGLSNQPQHF
cdr3_nt: TGTGCCAGTAGTGTACGACAGGGTCTTAGCAATCAGCCCCAGCATTTT

d_call: TRBD1
clone_size: .
v_call: TRBV28
j_call: TRBJ2-7
cdr3_aa: CASSPGQGPYEQYF
cdr3_nt: TGTGCCAGCAGTCCCGGACAGGGCCCCTACGAGCAGTACTTC

d_call: .
clone_size: .
v_call: TRBV5-8
j_call: TRBJ1-5
cdr3_aa: CASSPTRAQHF
cdr3_nt: TGTGCCAGCAGCCCAACCAGGGCCCAGCATTTT

d_call: .
clone_size: .
v_call: TRBV6-1
j_call: TRBJ1-1
cdr3_aa: CASIPGDRNTEAFF
cdr3_nt: TGTGCCAGCATCCCCGGAGACCGGAACACTGAAGCTTTCTTT

d_call: .
clone_size: .
v_call: TRBV7-2
j_call: TRBJ2-3
cdr3_aa: CASNPWAGARTDTQYF
cdr3_nt: TGTGCCAGCAACCCCTGGGCGGGGGCTCGCACAGATACGCAGTATTTT

d_call: .
clone_size: few
v_call: TRBV6-1
j_call: TRBJ1-1
cdr3_aa: CASSRGYTEAFF
cdr3_nt: TGTGCCAGCAGTCGGGGGTACACTGAAGCTTTCTTT

d_call: TRBD1
clone_size: .
v_call: TRBV18
j_call: TRBJ1-1
cdr3_aa: CASSPLGQGMNTEAFF
cdr3_nt: TGTGCCAGCTCACCACTCGGACAGGGGATGAACACTGAAGCTTTCTTT

d_call: TRBD1
clone_size: .
v_call: TRBV7-2
j_call: TRBJ1-2
cdr3_aa: CASSPRTGAGGGYTF
cdr3_nt: TGTGCCAGCAGCCCTAGGACAGGGGCTGGGGGTGGCTACACCTTC

d_call: TRBD1
clone_size: .
v_call: TRBV2
j_call: TRBJ1-2
cdr3_aa: CASSDRDRPNYGYTF
cdr3_nt: TGTGCCAGCAGTGATCGGGACAGGCCTAACTATGGCTACACCTTC

d_call: .
clone_size: .
v_call: TRBV7-9
j_call: TRBJ2-5
cdr3_aa: CASSASGRLETQYF
cdr3_nt: TGTGCCAGCAGCGCCTCCGGCAGGTTAGAGACCCAGTACTTC

d_call: TRBD1
clone_size: few
v_call: TRBV5-5
j_call: TRBJ1-5
cdr3_aa: CASRKGQPGGNQPQHF
cdr3_nt: TGTGCCAGCAGGAAGGGACAGCCGGGGGGCAATCAGCCCCAGCATTTT

d_call: .
clone_size: .
v_call: TRBV30
j_call: TRBJ1-1
cdr3_aa: CAWSLVEAFF
cdr3_nt: TGTGCCTGGAGTTTAGTGGAAGCTTTCTTT

d_call: TRBD1
clone_size: .
v_call: TRBV7-6
j_call: TRBJ1-2
cdr3_aa: CASSAGQGSYGYTF
cdr3_nt: TGTGCCAGCAGCGCCGGACAGGGAAGTTATGGCTACACCTTC

d_call: .
clone_size: .
v_call: TRBV11-2
j_call: TRBJ1-1
cdr3_aa: CASRRGGRGPGGTEAFF
cdr3_nt: TGTGCCAGCAGACGAGGTGGGCGGGGGCCTGGGGGGACTGAAGCTTTCTTT

d_call: .
clone_size: .
v_call: TRBV19
j_call: TRBJ1-1
cdr3_aa: CASSPGAEAFF
cdr3_nt: TGTGCCAGTAGCCCTGGGGCCGAAGCTTTCTTT

d_call: .
clone_size: few
v_call: TRBV6-5
j_call: TRBJ2-3
cdr3_aa: CASSYSYRISDTQYF
cdr3_nt: TGTGCCAGCAGTTACTCCTACAGAATTTCAGATACGCAGTATTTT

d_call: .
clone_size: .
v_call: TRBV30
j_call: TRBJ1-5
cdr3_aa: CAWSRTVLGPQHF
cdr3_nt: TGTGCCTGGAGCCGGACAGTCCTAGGGCCCCAGCATTTT

d_call: .
clone_size: .
v_call: TRBV5-1
j_call: TRBJ2-5
cdr3_aa: CASSLGRAPETQYF
cdr3_nt: TGCGCCAGCAGCTTGGGCAGGGCCCCCGAGACCCAGTACTTC

d_call: TRBD1
clone_size: once
v_call: TRBV7-2
j_call: TRBJ1-4
cdr3_aa: CASSHDRGGEKLFF
cdr3_nt: TGTGCCAGCAGCCACGACAGGGGTGGAGAAAAACTGTTTTTT

d_call: .
clone_size: few
v_call: TRBV6-1
j_call: TRBJ1-5
cdr3_aa: CASTGRGWGNQPQHF
cdr3_nt: TGTGCCAGCACGGGTAGGGGATGGGGCAATCAGCCCCAGCATTTT

d_call: .
clone_size: few
v_call: TRBV5-8
j_call: TRBJ1-5
cdr3_aa: CASSLGLRPQHF
cdr3_nt: TGTGCCAGCAGCTTGGGGCTCCGGCCCCAGCATTTT

d_call: TRBD2
clone_size: .
v_call: TRBV30
j_call: TRBJ2-3
cdr3_aa: CAWSPSGTDTQYF
cdr3_nt: TGTGCCTGGAGTCCTAGCGGAACAGATACGCAGTATTTT

d_call: TRBD2
clone_size: once
v_call: TRBV11-2
j_call: TRBJ2-5
cdr3_aa: CASSLGSTGGLETQYF
cdr3_nt: TGTGCCAGCAGCTTAGGGTCGACGGGGGGGTTGGAGACCCAGTACTTC

d_call: TRBD1
clone_size: .
v_call: TRBV15
j_call: TRBJ2-1
cdr3_aa: CATRRDRGFNEQFF
cdr3_nt: TGTGCCACCAGGAGGGACAGAGGATTCAATGAGCAGTTCTTC

d_call: .
clone_size: once
v_call: TRBV25-1
j_call: TRBJ1-2
cdr3_aa: CASSVQGSYTF
cdr3_nt: TGTGCCAGCAGTGTACAGGGAAGCTACACCTTC